One T cell receptor beta chain is described in this entry. The sample comes from a study of spatial heterogeneity in lung cancer. Whole-study context: Compared with alpha-chain sequences, beta-chain sequences were consistently detected in greater numbers. Raw-read counts averaged over ten per unique TCR and UMI combination.

Germline-derived CDR1 and CDR2 are SGHRS and YFSETQ. This CDR3 contains 14 residues. With 2 bases removed from V and 1 base from J, the gap between germline ends came to 9 bases. Unique molecular identifiers tagged every individual TCR cDNA molecule. TCRdb used MiXCR to reprocess the 5' RACE reads, holding one entry per CDR3 protein. The sample has tens of thousands of distinct CDR3 sequences; approximately 20% are singletons. Time point here: sample taken at primary tumor resection. In each case, whole RNA from tumor, nontumor lung or frozen PBMC was sequenced unsorted. The sequence was obtained from a male donor with early-stage non-small cell lung cancer. The chain has TRBV5-1 and TRBJ1-2, with D perhaps TRBD1 (6 bases). Sequenced here: PBMCs, sampled at surgery. In nucleotides, the CDR3 is TGCGCCAGCAGCTTCAGGGACATTAACTATGGCTACACCTTC. Translating gives CASSFRDINYGYTF.